The entry below describes one T cell receptor (beta chain). Its target is unknown. The second PCR ran about 6 to 11 cycles with a sample-barcoded 5' primer and J-beta primers. TCRdb re-called the 5' RACE reads with MiXCR, one entry per CDR3 protein. The sample includes roughly 680,000 distinct CDR3 sequences, about half of them seen just once. This sample was included in a study of blood T cells in healthy people across ages. No fewer than 5.5 micrograms of total RNA were isolated from every sample. Findings and limits, study-wide: A conclusive naive versus antigen-experienced comparison was prevented by the unsorted PBMCs. Estimated diversity that came from one million T cells was considered an underestimate.

The junction had 5 bases not matched to a gene; V was cut back by 0 bases and J by 7 bases. Germline V lookup: CDR1 KGHSH, CDR2 LQKENI. The CDR3 loop spans 14 amino acids. V gene TRBV18 combines with J gene TRBJ2-7; 8 bases match TRBD2. What was sequenced was blood. The source is a woman aged 55-70 years in good health. The CDR3 DNA is TGTGCCAGCTCACCACCTTCAGCGGGAGAAGAGCAGTACTTC. It codes for CASSPPSAGEEQYF.